This is a list of T cell receptor beta chains from one sample in a study of blood T cell repertoires in COVID-19. Profiling relied on immunoSEQ multiplex PCR, and the TCRdb table lists in-frame clones only, not all of them. The sample lists approximately 300,000 clones, 90% occurring once. Sequences were obtained from peripheral blood. These receptors all stem from a woman in her 40s with COVID-19, enrolled during active disease. Both conserved end residues are part of each CDR3. Fields, in order: J gene, D gene, clone size, V gene, CDR3 protein, CDR3 DNA. The D gene is left open where the match is weak. The size entry is marked missing in some rows and otherwise reads once, few, many or a size class.

j_gene: TRBJ1-6
d_gene: NA
abundance: NA
v_gene: TRBV6-2/TRBV6-3
CDR3aa: CASSSHRGKDNSPLHF
CDR3nt: TGTGCCAGCAGTTCCCATCGAGGGAAGGATAATTCACCCCTCCACTTT

j_gene: TRBJ2-1
d_gene: NA
abundance: NA
v_gene: TRBV27
CDR3aa: CASSPPGTDKNEQFF
CDR3nt: TGTGCCAGCAGCCCCCCTGGCACAGATAAAAATGAGCAGTTCTTC

j_gene: TRBJ2-3
d_gene: NA
abundance: NA
v_gene: TRBV19
CDR3aa: CASSIDGRGPASTDTQYF
CDR3nt: TGTGCCAGTAGTATAGATGGGCGGGGGCCCGCCTCCACAGATACGCAGTATTTT

j_gene: TRBJ1-6
d_gene: TRBD1
abundance: NA
v_gene: TRBV27
CDR3aa: CASTRGGAGNSPLHF
CDR3nt: TGTGCCAGCACCAGAGGGGGCGCGGGGAATTCACCCCTCCACTTT

j_gene: TRBJ2-1
d_gene: TRBD2
abundance: NA
v_gene: TRBV6-2/TRBV6-3
CDR3aa: CASSWKWGSGGSYNEQFF
CDR3nt: TGTGCCAGCAGTTGGAAGTGGGGTAGCGGGGGCTCCTACAATGAGCAGTTCTTC

j_gene: TRBJ1-1
d_gene: NA
abundance: NA
v_gene: TRBV18
CDR3aa: CASSPPGRVGTEAFF
CDR3nt: TGTGCCAGCTCACCACCGGGCAGGGTTGGCACTGAAGCTTTCTTT

j_gene: TRBJ1-6
d_gene: TRBD1
abundance: NA
v_gene: TRBV30
CDR3aa: CACVGQGGNSPLHF
CDR3nt: TGTGCCTGTGTAGGACAGGGGGGAAATTCACCCCTCCACTTT

j_gene: TRBJ2-7
d_gene: TRBD1
abundance: NA
v_gene: TRBV29-1
CDR3aa: CSVAPGTEPGEQYF
CDR3nt: TGCAGCGTCGCCCCCGGGACAGAGCCTGGGGAGCAGTACTTC

j_gene: TRBJ1-1
d_gene: NA
abundance: NA
v_gene: TRBV4-1
CDR3aa: CASSQEARDTTRPYF
CDR3nt: TGCGCCAGCAGCCAAGAGGCCCGGGACACCACGAGGCCCTACTTT

j_gene: TRBJ2-5
d_gene: TRBD2
abundance: NA
v_gene: TRBV7-2
CDR3aa: CASSLGAGGSQETQYF
CDR3nt: TGTGCCAGCAGCTTAGGGGCGGGAGGTAGTCAAGAGACCCAGTACTTC

j_gene: TRBJ2-3
d_gene: NA
abundance: NA
v_gene: TRBV7-3
CDR3aa: CASSYRDITDTQYF
CDR3nt: TGTGCCAGCAGCTACCGGGATATTACAGATACGCAGTATTTT

j_gene: TRBJ2-5
d_gene: NA
abundance: NA
v_gene: TRBV5-1
CDR3aa: CASSLLRQETQYF
CDR3nt: TGCGCCAGCAGCTTGTTGCGGCAAGAGACCCAGTACTTC

j_gene: TRBJ1-1
d_gene: NA
abundance: once
v_gene: TRBV6-5
CDR3aa: CASTKSGGKTEAFF
CDR3nt: TGTGCCAGCACCAAATCGGGGGGGAAGACTGAAGCTTTCTTT

j_gene: TRBJ1-1
d_gene: NA
abundance: NA
v_gene: TRBV30
CDR3aa: CAWSQDTEAFF
CDR3nt: TGTGCCTGGAGCCAGGACACTGAAGCTTTCTTT

j_gene: TRBJ1-1
d_gene: NA
abundance: NA
v_gene: TRBV19
CDR3aa: CASRGAGRNTEAFF
CDR3nt: TGTGCCAGTAGGGGGGCAGGGAGGAACACTGAAGCTTTCTTT

j_gene: TRBJ1-5
d_gene: TRBD1
abundance: NA
v_gene: TRBV7-2
CDR3aa: CASRGTGGAQPQHF
CDR3nt: TGTGCCAGCAGGGGGACAGGGGGAGCTCAGCCCCAGCATTTT

j_gene: TRBJ2-7
d_gene: NA
abundance: NA
v_gene: TRBV12-3/TRBV12-4
CDR3aa: CASSLVSGYEQYF
CDR3nt: TGTGCCAGCAGTTTAGTTAGCGGCTACGAGCAGTACTTC

j_gene: TRBJ1-6
d_gene: TRBD1
abundance: few
v_gene: TRBV5-4
CDR3aa: CASSSGTGANSPLHF
CDR3nt: TGTGCCAGCAGCTCCGGGACAGGTGCTAATTCACCCCTCCACTTT

j_gene: TRBJ1-5
d_gene: TRBD1
abundance: NA
v_gene: TRBV5-5
CDR3aa: CASSSLPGQGNQPQHF
CDR3nt: TGTGCCAGCAGCTCACTCCCGGGACAGGGCAATCAGCCCCAGCATTTT

j_gene: TRBJ1-5
d_gene: NA
abundance: NA
v_gene: TRBV5-1
CDR3aa: CASSSGEGYQPQHF
CDR3nt: TGCGCCAGCAGTTCAGGGGAGGGCTATCAGCCCCAGCATTTT

j_gene: TRBJ1-2
d_gene: TRBD1
abundance: NA
v_gene: TRBV3-1/TRBV3-2
CDR3aa: CASSRDSNGYTF
CDR3nt: TGTGCCAGCAGCCGGGACAGCAATGGCTACACCTTC

j_gene: TRBJ2-3
d_gene: TRBD1
abundance: NA
v_gene: TRBV28
CDR3aa: CASSFPQGATDTQYF
CDR3nt: TGTGCCAGCAGTTTCCCCCAGGGGGCGACAGATACGCAGTATTTT

j_gene: TRBJ2-5
d_gene: NA
abundance: NA
v_gene: TRBV2
CDR3aa: CASSVLTGSGETQYF
CDR3nt: TGTGCCAGCAGCGTACTTACAGGGTCGGGGGAGACCCAGTACTTC

j_gene: TRBJ1-6
d_gene: NA
abundance: NA
v_gene: TRBV5-6
CDR3aa: CASSLTDSYNSPLHF
CDR3nt: TGTGCCAGCAGCTTGACAGACAGCTATAATTCACCCCTCCACTTT